The text below deals with one TCR beta chain. Its antigen target is currently unknown. TCRdb lists the instrument as Illumina HiSeq 2000. 5'RACE template switching, by which a universal primer site and unique molecular identifiers were added, was used to make TCR beta cDNA libraries. cDNA synthesis was primed from the TCR beta constant segment, followed by two successive PCR amplification steps. The published analysis was carried out like this. MIGEC handled demultiplexing of the reads and grouping by UMI, while MiTCR was used to assemble and quantify clonotypes. To remove erroneous sequences, TCR cDNA sequences were retained only when supported by two or more reads. Downstream repertoire analysis used the tcR package, and clonotypes were matched across fractions by CDR3 nucleotide sequence plus V segment. Antigen specificity was annotated against VDJdb with VDJmatch, allowing one amino acid substitution in CDR3. After TCRdb reprocessed the reads, each CDR3 protein sequence was kept as one row, without DNA. The V and J calls here are based on TCRdb, not the publication. The record for this sample contains around 550,000 distinct CDR3 sequences. The leading ten clones occupy approximately 3.6% of the sample.

Looking up the germline V gene (reference sequence) yields CDR1 GTSNPN and CDR2 SVGIG. The CDR3 holds 14 amino acids from the cysteine to the phenylalanine. No DNA is given. To determine HCMV serostatus, a commercial ELISA kit was used to detect HCMV-specific IgG in serum. Peripheral blood mononuclear cells were isolated from blood by Ficoll density gradient centrifugation. The data are from a study of T cells expressing NK-cell markers (TCRdb year 2020). Regarding the study in general: In sorted CD3+CD56+NKG2C+, CD3+CD56+NKG2C- and CD3+CD56-NKG2C+ T-cell subsets from several donors, TCR beta-chain repertoires were profiled. All eight donors whose samples were sequenced were randomly selected healthy volunteers, three of them men and five women. Most of the eight sequenced donors were HCMV-seropositive and one was HCMV-seronegative. Illumina HiSeq 2000/2500, MiSeq or NextSeq was used to sequence libraries as 2 x 150 bp reads. Beyond this particular receptor, the publication reports: Whether the expanded NKG2C-expressing T cell clones were specific for HCMV antigens was left unclear. Those dominant clonotypes were again the most abundant among CD3+CD56-NKG2C+ cells in a few donors, at roughly 25-65%. In several donors, the dominant CD3+CD56+NKG2C+ clonotypes were found to rank among the top 10 CD8+ clonotypes and to make up 1.0-7.0% of CD8+ T cells.

Specimen: blood T cells: a sorted CD56 or NKG2C T cell subset, CD4+ or CD8+ T cells, or bulk PBMC T cells (not recorded which). This sequence uses TRBV30 and TRBJ2-6. The TCR comes from a man between 18 and 29 years old in good health. Donor details come from another sample of the same person, matched by shared clones. CDR3 region: CAWNPASGANVLTF.